A single sample gave rise to the 5 T cell receptor beta chains below, sequenced in a study of shared T cell receptors in the human thymus. Data came from immunoSEQ multiplex PCR; TCRdb stores just in-frame clones and leaves some out. Altogether roughly 660,000 clones are present, 85% to 90% being singletons, with the ten largest covering about 0.01%. These records were also assigned to another study, of human thymus T cells.

Sequencing was carried out using thymocytes. The receptors here all came from a boy younger than two with a congenital heart defect.

There are a few counts of this clone. This rearrangement joins TRBV4-3 to TRBJ2-7, with 10 bases fitting TRBD2. Germline V CDR1 and CDR2: LGHNA, YSLEER. This CDR3 region has 15 residues. The V segment lost 0 bases and the J segment 2 bases; nucleotides outside the gene matches: 1. CDR3 DNA: TGCGCCAGCAGCCAAGAACTAGCGGGGCCCTACGAGCAGTACTTC. It is translated as CASSQELAGPYEQYF.

This chain links TRBV11-2 with TRBJ2-7; 13 bases fit TRBD2. The CDR3 has 17 residues. Germline values: CDR1 SGHAT, CDR2 FQNNGV. Trimming took 0 bases from V and 2 from J; bases not matched to a gene: 4. The CDR3 here is CASSLDPGTSGAYEQYF. CDR3 DNA: TGTGCCAGCAGCTTAGATCCCGGGACTAGCGGGGCCTACGAGCAGTACTTC.

Notes on this clone: The junction and the germline gene differ at one end; a read error may be behind it. The CDR3 nucleotides are TGTGCCAGCGGTGGCGGGTTTCGTGGGCCGAGGAACTTT. Its protein is CASGGGFRGPRNF. The chain links TRBV6-5 to TRBJ1-1, with D unresolved. Germline V gives CDR1 MNHEY, CDR2 SVGAGI. The length of the CDR3 is 13 residues.

This chain uses TRBV5-3 with TRBJ2-5; TRBD1 is a possible D gene (5 bases). TRBV5-3 falls under the ORF class, with uncertain function. Trimming cost V 0 bases and J 3 bases, with 9 bases left between them. The CDR3 has 14 residues. The CDR3 DNA sequence: TGTGCCAGAAGCTTGGAACAGGTTGAAGAGACCCAGTACTTC. Translation gives CARSLEQVEETQYF.

Remarks on this clone: Other DNA sequences in this sample translate to the same CDR3. The chain is built from TRBV27 and TRBJ1-1, with D perhaps TRBD1 (5 bases). This CDR3 contains 13 residues. Trimming removed 2 bases at V and 2 bases at J, with 6 bases between. Looked up from germline, CDR1 is MNHEY and CDR2 is SMNVEV (reference sequence). CDR3 nucleotide sequence: TGTGCCAGCAGTTTAAGGGGAAACACTGAAGCTTTCTTT. Protein sequence: CASSLRGNTEAFF.